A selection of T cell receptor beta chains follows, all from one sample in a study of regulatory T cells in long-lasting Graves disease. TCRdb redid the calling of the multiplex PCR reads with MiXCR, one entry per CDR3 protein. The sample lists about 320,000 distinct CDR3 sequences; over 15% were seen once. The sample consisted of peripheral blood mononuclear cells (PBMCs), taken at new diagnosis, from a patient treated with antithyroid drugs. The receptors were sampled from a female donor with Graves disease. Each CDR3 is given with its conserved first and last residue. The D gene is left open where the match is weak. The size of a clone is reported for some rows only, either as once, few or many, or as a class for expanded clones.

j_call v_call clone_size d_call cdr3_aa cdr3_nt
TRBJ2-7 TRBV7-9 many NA CASSPPSLPDEQYF TGTGCCAGCAGCCCCCCCAGTCTCCCTGACGAGCAGTACTTC
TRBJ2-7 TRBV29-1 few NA CSGRHNDEQYF TGCAGCGGCCGACACAACGATGAGCAGTACTTC
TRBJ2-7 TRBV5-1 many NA CASSLVVGGSYEQYF TGCGCCAGCAGCTTGGTCGTCGGCGGAAGTTACGAGCAGTACTTC
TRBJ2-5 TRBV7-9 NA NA CASSPRVSGETQYF TGTGCCAGCAGCCCGAGGGTGTCGGGCGAGACCCAGTACTTC
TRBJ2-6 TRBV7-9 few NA CASSGKFMTF TGTGCCAGCAGCGGGAAATTTATGACTTTC
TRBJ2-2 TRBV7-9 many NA CASSPRSVYTGELFF TGTGCCAGCAGCCCCCGTTCAGTCTACACCGGGGAGCTGTTTTTT
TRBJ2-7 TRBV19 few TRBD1 CATSGTEVRYEQYF TGTGCCACCTCGGGGACAGAGGTTCGTTACGAGCAGTACTTC
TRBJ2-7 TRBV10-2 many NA CASSPLQASGEQYF TGCGCCAGCAGTCCCCTCCAGGCGTCTGGTGAGCAGTACTTC
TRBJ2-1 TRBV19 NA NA CASSIPPHNEQFF TGTGCCAGTAGTATACCGCCTCACAATGAGCAGTTCTTC
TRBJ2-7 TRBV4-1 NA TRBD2 CASSRPLAASYEQYF TGCGCCAGCAGCCGCCCACTAGCGGCCTCCTACGAGCAGTACTTC